A selection of T cell receptor beta chains follows, all from one sample in a study of cytomegalovirus exposure and HLA in healthy donors. Produced via immunoSEQ multiplex PCR; TCRdb's table is partial and in-frame only. The profile shows 110,000 to 150,000 clones, approximately 9% of them singletons. Sequencing used PBMCs. The receptors were sampled from a male donor in good health and CMV-seronegative. The CDR3 runs from the conserved cysteine through the conserved F or W. The D gene is left open where the match is weak. Clone size is shown for a subset of rows, as once, few, many or a class of expanded clone.

CDR3: CAISGTSGPNNEQFF; DNA: TGTGCCATCAGTGGGACTAGCGGCCCGAACAATGAGCAGTTCTTC; V: TRBV10-3; J: TRBJ2-1; size: -; D: TRBD2
CDR3: CASSLTSGRAFYEQYF; DNA: TGTGCCAGCAGCTTAACTAGCGGGAGGGCCTTCTACGAGCAGTACTTC; V: TRBV7-9; J: TRBJ2-7; size: once; D: TRBD2
CDR3: CASSPSAGTDTQYF; DNA: TGTGCCAGCTCACCATCAGCGGGAACAGATACGCAGTATTTT; V: TRBV18; J: TRBJ2-3; size: few; D: TRBD2
CDR3: CASSLGQSFSEAFF; DNA: TGTGCCAGCAGCTTAGGACAGAGTTTCTCTGAAGCTTTCTTT; V: TRBV7-2; J: TRBJ1-1; size: -; D: -
CDR3: CASSDDRESTNEKLFF; DNA: TGTGCCAGCAGCGATGACAGGGAATCAACTAATGAAAAACTGTTTTTT; V: TRBV5-6; J: TRBJ1-4; size: few; D: TRBD1
CDR3: CASSTYRGRGTGELFF; DNA: TGTGCCAGCAGCACTTACAGGGGGCGCGGCACCGGGGAGCTGTTTTTT; V: TRBV5-6; J: TRBJ2-2; size: -; D: TRBD1
CDR3: CASTSRTKPYEQYF; DNA: TGTGCCAGCACCTCAAGGACAAAGCCCTACGAGCAGTACTTC; V: TRBV13; J: TRBJ2-7; size: few; D: -
CDR3: CASSLTAYEQYF; DNA: TGCGCCAGCAGCTTAACAGCTTACGAGCAGTACTTC; V: TRBV5-1; J: TRBJ2-7; size: few; D: -
CDR3: CASSFLGEWIDTQYF; DNA: TGTGCCAGCAGCTTTCTAGGGGAATGGATCGATACGCAGTATTTT; V: TRBV5-4; J: TRBJ2-3; size: -; D: -
CDR3: CASSVQDIYSGNTIYF; DNA: TGTGCCAGCAGCGTGCAGGATATATACTCTGGAAACACCATATATTTT; V: TRBV9; J: TRBJ1-3; size: few; D: -
CDR3: CASSDRGLNEQYF; DNA: TGTGCCAGCAGTGACAGGGGCCTAAACGAGCAGTACTTC; V: TRBV6-1; J: TRBJ2-7; size: -; D: -
CDR3: CSVGSSGNTGELFF; DNA: TGCAGCGTTGGATCTAGCGGAAACACCGGGGAGCTGTTTTTT; V: TRBV29-1; J: TRBJ2-2; size: few; D: TRBD2
CDR3: CASSSSGGRYNEQFF; DNA: TGTGCCAGCAGTAGTAGCGGGGGGCGCTACAATGAGCAGTTCTTC; V: TRBV25-1; J: TRBJ2-1; size: -; D: TRBD2
CDR3: CASSLGGLKNTGELFF; DNA: TGTGCCAGCAGCTTGGGGGGACTAAAGAACACCGGGGAGCTGTTTTTT; V: TRBV5-4; J: TRBJ2-2; size: -; D: TRBD2
CDR3: CAWSGAGLRTEAFF; DNA: TGTGCCTGGAGTGGTGCAGGGTTGCGAACTGAAGCTTTCTTT; V: TRBV30; J: TRBJ1-1; size: -; D: -
CDR3: CASAALGASYEQYF; DNA: TGTGCCAGCGCTGCGTTAGGGGCCTCCTACGAGCAGTACTTC; V: TRBV6-1; J: TRBJ2-7; size: -; D: -
CDR3: CASILGGETQYF; DNA: TGTGCCAGCATCCTGGGGGGGGAGACCCAGTACTTC; V: TRBV28; J: TRBJ2-5; size: -; D: TRBD2
CDR3: CASSFIGGNTGELFF; DNA: TGCGCCAGCAGCTTCATAGGGGGGAACACCGGGGAGCTGTTTTTT; V: TRBV5-1; J: TRBJ2-2; size: -; D: -
CDR3: CASSPDRTGTDTQYF; DNA: TGTGCCAGTAGTCCCGACAGGACGGGCACAGATACGCAGTATTTT; V: TRBV19; J: TRBJ2-3; size: -; D: -
CDR3: CASSVGAAGEQYF; DNA: TGTGCCAGCAGCGTAGGAGCGGCGGGGGAGCAGTACTTC; V: TRBV9; J: TRBJ2-7; size: -; D: -
CDR3: CASSFVGAHTDTQYF; DNA: TGTGCCAGCAGTTTTGTGGGGGCGCACACAGATACGCAGTATTTT; V: TRBV27; J: TRBJ2-3; size: -; D: -
CDR3: CASSPTGDHQPQHF; DNA: TGTGCCAGCAGTCCTACAGGGGATCATCAGCCCCAGCATTTT; V: TRBV2; J: TRBJ1-5; size: -; D: TRBD1
CDR3: CASGGAGYTYNEQFF; DNA: TGTGCCAGCGGTGGAGCGGGGTATACCTACAATGAGCAGTTCTTC; V: TRBV28; J: TRBJ2-1; size: few; D: TRBD2
CDR3: CASRDKGLGAGELFF; DNA: TGTGCCAGCAGGGACAAGGGACTAGGAGCCGGGGAGCTGTTTTTT; V: TRBV27; J: TRBJ2-2; size: few; D: TRBD2
CDR3: CASSYGRLADQETQYF; DNA: TGTGCCAGCAGTTACGGACGACTAGCGGACCAAGAGACCCAGTACTTC; V: TRBV6-5; J: TRBJ2-5; size: -; D: TRBD2
CDR3: CASTPGRGHEKLFF; DNA: TGTGCCAGCACCCCGGGCAGGGGGCACGAAAAACTGTTTTTT; V: TRBV6-5; J: TRBJ1-4; size: -; D: TRBD1
CDR3: CASSDPRGGGANVLTF; DNA: TGTGCCAGCAGTGACCCTAGGGGGGGAGGGGCCAACGTCCTGACTTTC; V: TRBV25-1; J: TRBJ2-6; size: -; D: -
CDR3: CASSLRTGYNEQFF; DNA: TGTGCCAGCAGCCTCCGGACTGGCTACAATGAGCAGTTCTTC; V: TRBV9; J: TRBJ2-1; size: -; D: -
CDR3: CAASPGQGLEQYF; DNA: TGTGCCGCCTCCCCGGGACAGGGGCTCGAGCAGTACTTC; V: TRBV19; J: TRBJ2-7; size: -; D: TRBD1
CDR3: CASSLRRARGEKLFF; DNA: TGTGCCAGCAGTTTAAGGAGGGCCCGAGGAGAAAAACTGTTTTTT; V: TRBV28; J: TRBJ1-4; size: few; D: -
CDR3: CASSLVRGHEQYF; DNA: TGTGCCAGCAGCTTGGTACGAGGGCACGAGCAGTACTTC; V: TRBV5-6; J: TRBJ2-7; size: -; D: -
CDR3: CASSLATGQETQYF; DNA: TGTGCCAGCAGCTTAGCGACAGGGCAAGAGACCCAGTACTTC; V: TRBV7-9; J: TRBJ2-5; size: -; D: TRBD1
CDR3: CSATGASTGELFF; DNA: TGCAGCGCGACAGGGGCGAGCACCGGGGAGCTGTTTTTT; V: TRBV29-1; J: TRBJ2-2; size: -; D: TRBD1
CDR3: CASSIRDRGYTDTQYF; DNA: TGCGCCAGCAGCATCCGGGACAGGGGTTACACAGATACGCAGTATTTT; V: TRBV5-1; J: TRBJ2-3; size: few; D: TRBD1
CDR3: CASSSRLAVIQETQYF; DNA: TGTGCCAGCAGCTCCCGCCTAGCGGTGATCCAAGAGACCCAGTACTTC; V: TRBV5-8; J: TRBJ2-5; size: -; D: TRBD2
CDR3: CASSIIDGSSYNSPLHF; DNA: TGTGCCAGTAGTATAATCGATGGGAGCTCCTATAATTCACCCCTCCACTTT; V: TRBV19; J: TRBJ1-6; size: medium-sized; D: -
CDR3: CASSPGQGEGNTIYF; DNA: TGTGCCAGCAGCCCCGGACAGGGAGAAGGAAACACCATATATTTT; V: TRBV7-6; J: TRBJ1-3; size: few; D: TRBD1
CDR3: CASSEGGTGRGEQFF; DNA: TGTGCCAGCAGTGAAGGGGGGACCGGGAGGGGTGAGCAGTTCTTC; V: TRBV6-1; J: TRBJ2-1; size: -; D: TRBD2
CDR3: CASSFPLAGGFTSTDTQYF; DNA: TGTGCCAGCAGCTTCCCACTAGCGGGGGGGTTCACTAGCACAGATACGCAGTATTTT; V: TRBV7-9; J: TRBJ2-3; size: -; D: TRBD2
CDR3: CASSKQEKLFF; DNA: TGCGCCAGCAGCAAACAGGAAAAACTGTTTTTT; V: TRBV4-3; J: TRBJ1-4; size: few; D: -
CDR3: CASSQWDRSGYTF; DNA: TGTGCCAGCAGCCAGTGGGACAGAAGCGGCTACACCTTC; V: TRBV14; J: TRBJ1-2; size: -; D: TRBD1
CDR3: CASGRLDTQYF; DNA: TGCGCCAGCGGTCGACTGGATACGCAGTATTTT; V: TRBV10-1; J: TRBJ2-3; size: -; D: -
CDR3: CASSLVGVGNTIYF; DNA: TGCGCCAGCAGCTTGGTGGGCGTTGGAAACACCATATATTTT; V: TRBV5-1; J: TRBJ1-3; size: -; D: -
CDR3: CASSLVSGGARTDTQYF; DNA: TGTGCCAGCAGCTTAGTATCAGGGGGCGCTCGCACAGATACGCAGTATTTT; V: TRBV7-8; J: TRBJ2-3; size: few; D: TRBD1
CDR3: CASSGSGSRNEQFF; DNA: TGTGCCAGCAGTGGTAGCGGGAGTCGCAATGAGCAGTTCTTC; V: TRBV25-1; J: TRBJ2-1; size: -; D: TRBD2
CDR3: CASSYSPRTGGNEQFF; DNA: TGTGCCAGCAGTTACTCGCCCCGGACAGGGGGCAATGAGCAGTTCTTC; V: TRBV6-5; J: TRBJ2-1; size: few; D: TRBD1
CDR3: CAISYEYGYTF; DNA: TGTGCAATAAGCTATGAGTATGGCTACACCTTC; V: TRBV28; J: TRBJ1-2; size: -; D: -
CDR3: CASSELGGDTGELFF; DNA: TGTGCCAGCAGTGAATTAGGGGGCGACACCGGGGAGCTGTTTTTT; V: TRBV25-1; J: TRBJ2-2; size: -; D: TRBD1
CDR3: CASSLGHYEQYF; DNA: TGTGCCAGCAGCTTGGGACACTACGAGCAGTACTTC; V: TRBV5-6; J: TRBJ2-7; size: few; D: -
CDR3: CASSPGQGGIQYF; DNA: TGTGCCAGCAGCCCGGGACAGGGGGGGATTCAGTACTTC; V: TRBV2; J: TRBJ2-4; size: few; D: TRBD1